This T cell receptor (beta chain) derives from a study of blood T cell repertoires in COVID-19. The wider study: Sites in the United States, Italy and Spain provided acute and convalescent COVID-19 samples. The analysed material was cDNA or gDNA that came from T cells, B-cell-depleted T cells, or PBMCs.

Produced via immunoSEQ multiplex PCR; TCRdb's table is partial and in-frame only. The sample holds roughly 73,000 clones, about nine tenths seen once. There are 12 residues in the CDR3. V lost 5 bases to trimming and J lost 13 bases, with 17 bases between them. From germline, CDR1 is SGHVS and CDR2 FNYEAQ. This sequence joins TRBV7-6 and TRBJ2-5, with D maybe TRBD1 (5 bases). The sequence was obtained from a woman aged 80 or over with active or convalescent COVID-19. Sequenced sample: peripheral blood. In nucleotides, the CDR3 is TGTGCCAGCAGCCCCAGGGAACAGGCGCCGTACTTC. Its protein product is CASSPREQAPYF.